This TCR beta chain is drawn from a study of beta chain features in type 1 diabetes. Study-wide findings and caveats: Type 1 diabetes patients had moderately but significantly shorter TCRB CDR3s in all four CD4+ subsets. The naive, central memory and Treg TCRB repertoires showed an apparent similarity that was greater among patients than among healthy donors.

Investigators reverse transcribed all isolated RNA, so they sequenced expressed TCRB transcripts. Sequencing was performed with immunoSEQ multiplex PCR; in TCRdb, only in-frame clones are kept and a portion is missing. Of under 50,000 clones in the sample, roughly 70% are singletons; the top ten hold 2% to 2.5%. One heparinised draw, averaging roughly 110 mL, was taken per donor. Sorting of CD4+ naive, central memory, regulatory and stem cell-like memory cells was performed via CD45RO/CCR7/CD25/CD127/CD95/CD27. All of the sorted populations showed purity greater than 98%. V was clipped by 0 bases and J by 3 bases, with 10 bases between them. CDR3 length: 15 amino acids. Germline CDR1 SGHRS, CDR2 YFSETQ. This clone was detected only a few times. Antigen: not known.

V is TRBV5-1 and J is TRBJ2-1, with D maybe TRBD1 (6 bases). The sequence derives from a woman under 30 with type 1 diabetes. The sequenced sample consisted of Tregs from blood. As DNA, the CDR3 is TGCGCCAGCAGCTTGGCCATGACAGGCTACAATGAGCAGTTCTTC. This sequence encodes CASSLAMTGYNEQFF.